This T cell receptor (beta chain) was observed in a study of OX40 agonist ivuxolimab in advanced cancers. This clone was seen only once. Profiled with immunoSEQ multiplex PCR; TCRdb holds only in-frame clones, not every one. The top ten clones hold under 3.5% of a sample with tens of thousands of clones, roughly 90% of them seen once. The CDR3 is 16 residues long. In germline, CDR1 is LGHNA, CDR2 YSLEER. After removal of 0 bases from V and 7 bases from J, the junction contained 8 bases not matched to a gene. This clonotype originated in an adult with an advanced solid tumor such as melanoma, head and neck, liver or kidney cancer. The genes are TRBV4-3 and TRBJ2-3; 9 bases are a match to TRBD2. Here the sequenced sample was CD4+ or CD8+ T cells sorted from blood, taken in a trial of the OX40 agonist ivuxolimab. CDR3 nucleotides: TGCGCCAGCAGCCAAGATTCTAGCGGGGTCTTAAATACGCAGTATTTT. It yields the protein CASSQDSSGVLNTQYF.